Listed below are T cell receptor beta chains from one sample, sequenced in a study of blood T cell repertoires in COVID-19. The method was immunoSEQ multiplex PCR; TCRdb's version includes in-frame clones alone and lacks a portion of them. The repertoire holds around 270,000 clones, roughly 86% seen once, with roughly 9.8% in the top ten. The sequenced sample consisted of peripheral blood. The receptor source for this set is a man in his forties who had recovered from COVID-19. The CDR3 runs from the conserved cysteine through the conserved F or W. The D gene is left open where the match is weak. Clone size appears in some rows only: once, few, many, or a class for an expanded clone.

CDR3nt | CDR3aa | v_gene | abundance | d_gene | j_gene
TGTGCCAGCAGCCCTAGGACAGGGTTGGGGTCACCCCTCCACTTT | CASSPRTGLGSPLHF | TRBV7-2 | - | TRBD1 | TRBJ1-6
TGTGCCAGCAGCGAACAGGGTTTCACTGAAGCTTTCTTT | CASSEQGFTEAFF | TRBV12-3/TRBV12-4 | - | - | TRBJ1-1
TGTGCCATCAGTGAGGGACTAGCGGGCCCCAATGAGCAGTTCTTC | CAISEGLAGPNEQFF | TRBV10-3 | - | TRBD2 | TRBJ2-1
TGTGCCAGCAGCCAGAAGGGGGATCAGCTATCCTACGAGCAGTACTTC | CASSQKGDQLSYEQYF | TRBV7-9 | - | - | TRBJ2-7
TGTGCCAGCAGTTACTCGGGCGGGTTTGAGCAGTTCTTC | CASSYSGGFEQFF | TRBV6-2/TRBV6-3 | - | - | TRBJ2-1
TGTGCCAGCAGTCACCTCAAGGGGCCTTCCTACGAGCAGTACTTC | CASSHLKGPSYEQYF | TRBV6-6 | - | - | TRBJ2-7
TGTGCCAGCAGCTTCCCGGGAGAAGCTTTCTTT | CASSFPGEAFF | TRBV7-9 | - | - | TRBJ1-1
TGTGCCAGCAGCCGAGCCACTCTCTCCTACGAGCAGTACTTC | CASSRATLSYEQYF | TRBV27 | - | - | TRBJ2-7
TGTGCCAGCGCCCAGCCGGGGCGGGAGGGCCATCATGAGCAGTTCTTC | CASAQPGREGHHEQFF | TRBV2 | - | TRBD2 | TRBJ2-1
TGCGCCAGCAGTGATACAGGGGCCTATGGCTACACCTTC | CASSDTGAYGYTF | TRBV10-1 | - | TRBD1 | TRBJ1-2
TGTGCCAGCAGCGGAGGATTCCAAGAGACCCAGTACTTC | CASSGGFQETQYF | TRBV9 | - | - | TRBJ2-5
TGTGCCAGTAACCGACTAGCGGGGGGGCCCTCAGATACGCAGTATTTT | CASNRLAGGPSDTQYF | TRBV19 | - | TRBD2 | TRBJ2-3
TGTGCCAGCTCTCCTGCGGGCCATGAAAAACTGTTTTTT | CASSPAGHEKLFF | TRBV18 | - | - | TRBJ1-4
TGTGCCAGCAGCTGGGAAAGGGGCCCCTCCTATGGCTACACCTTC | CASSWERGPSYGYTF | TRBV11-2 | once | - | TRBJ1-2
TGTGCCTGGAGTGTACAAAGGGACATTAAATACTTC | CAWSVQRDIKYF | TRBV30 | - | - | TRBJ2-5
TGCGCCAGCAGCAAATATATAGTGATGGACAGGGCTGGAGGCAATGAGCAGTTCTTC | CASSKYIVMDRAGGNEQFF | TRBV5-1 | - | TRBD1 | TRBJ2-1
TGTGCCAGCAGCTTAGCTCTTGCTAGCGGGGCTAAAAAGCAGTTCTTC | CASSLALASGAKKQFF | TRBV7-9 | - | TRBD2 | TRBJ2-1